This TCR beta chain stems from a study of lymphopenia after photon versus proton radiotherapy. Study-level points and caveats: Larger post-nadir TCR diversity loss correlated inversely with survival in deceased patients. Photon-treated patients lost naive T cells and TCR diversity; proton-treated stayed stable.

The data were produced by immunoSEQ multiplex PCR, yet TCRdb's version contains in-frame clones alone and is incomplete. The repertoire holds 160,000 or so clones, with around nine tenths as singletons. V was trimmed by 1 base and J by 1 base, leaving 11 bases between them. CDR3 length: 15 amino acids. Germline V lookup: CDR1 MDHEN, CDR2 SYDVKM. This clone has just one count. Its antigen is unidentified. The TCR sequence derives from a man aged 45-65 years with gastric cancer. J is TRBJ2-7 and V is TRBV28; possible D gene TRBD1, 7 bases. The sequenced sample was peripheral blood, obtained from a patient treated with photon-based radiotherapy. CDR3 sequence (DNA): TGTGCCAGCAGTTTATTAGCAGGGGGGTCCTACGAGCAGTACTTC. Translating gives CASSLLAGGSYEQYF. Combining the CDR3 with reference TRBV28 and TRBJ2-7 gives the whole variable domain DVKVTQSSRYLVKRTGEKVFLECVQDMDHENMFWYRQDPGLGLRLIYFSYDVKMKEKGDIPEGYSVSREKKERFSLILESASTNQTSMYLCASSLLAGGSYEQYFGPGTRLTVT.